This entry lists 2 T cell receptor beta chains sequenced from one sample in a study of post-analysis software for immune sequencing data. Researchers reported that TCR beta cDNA libraries carried unique molecular identifiers. From the PCR reads, TCRdb called clonotypes with MiXCR, one entry per CDR3 protein. Among hundreds of thousands of distinct CDR3 sequences listed, roughly 27% were seen once. These TCRs' antigens remain unknown. Study-wide results and limits: When patients were compared with controls, five TRBV segments were more frequent, TRBV5-6, TRBV5-1 and TRBV20-1 among them.

Sequences were obtained from blood. These receptors were taken from a girl between 5 and 17 years old with multiple sclerosis.

The CDR3 sequence: CASRMTSGAEQYF. The CDR3 DNA reads as TGTGCCAGCAGGATGACTAGCGGCGCTGAGCAGTACTTC. This chain connects TRBV11-2 to TRBJ2-5; the match to TRBD2 covers 9 bases. Germline V gene data show CDR1 as SGHAT and CDR2 as FQNNGV. The V gene end was trimmed by 6 bases and the J gene end by 11 bases; junction bases not matched to a gene: 10. This CDR3 spans 13 amino acids.

This clonotype was seen many times. J is TRBJ2-3 and V is TRBV7-2; D is uncertain. Germline-derived CDR1 and CDR2 are SGHTA and FQGNSA. Trimming pared 3 bases from V and 0 bases from J, leaving 7 bases between. This CDR3 is built from 14 residues. The CDR3 sequence: CASSFGPSTDTQYF. In DNA form, the CDR3 reads TGTGCCAGCAGCTTCGGCCCGAGCACAGATACGCAGTATTTT.